These T cell receptor beta chains were read from a single sample in a study of cytomegalovirus exposure and HLA in healthy donors. Clones were read by immunoSEQ multiplex PCR, and TCRdb kept only the in-frame ones, dropping some. The table lists 150,000 to 200,000 clones, 60% to 85% of them singletons. The sequenced sample was PBMCs. Receptor source: a woman aged 40 to 50 in good health and CMV-seronegative. Each CDR3 is given with its conserved first and last residue. D genes are given only for firm matches. Part of the rows lack a size; the others show once, few, many or a class for expanded clones.

D gene	V gene	clone size	J gene	CDR3 DNA	CDR3 protein
-	TRBV5-1	-	TRBJ2-7	TGCGCCAGCAGCCTGACACCCAGCTCCTACGAGCAGTACTTC	CASSLTPSSYEQYF
TRBD1	TRBV11-3	-	TRBJ1-1	TGTGCCAGCAGCCGCGGGGGACAGGGGAGGACTGAAGCTTTCTTT	CASSRGGQGRTEAFF
TRBD1	TRBV5-1	-	TRBJ1-5	TGCGCCAGCAGCTTGGGGACAGGGGGCGGTCAGCCCCAGCATTTT	CASSLGTGGGQPQHF
TRBD2	TRBV19	-	TRBJ2-7	TGTGCCAGTAGCCGACTAGCGGGAGTTGGCGAGCAGTACTTC	CASSRLAGVGEQYF
TRBD2	TRBV6-5	-	TRBJ2-3	TGTGCCAGCAGTTCCTTTAGCGGGAGCACAGATACGCAGTATTTT	CASSSFSGSTDTQYF
TRBD1	TRBV19	-	TRBJ2-2	TGTGCCAGTAGTATCCCCCGGACAGGGGGAAGGGAGCTGTTTTTT	CASSIPRTGGRELFF
-	TRBV27	once	TRBJ1-1	TGTGCCAGCAGAACCCCGGACAGGAACACTGAAGCTTTCTTT	CASRTPDRNTEAFF
TRBD2	TRBV15	-	TRBJ2-1	TGTGCCACCAGCAGAGCTCGACTAGCGGGGACCTACAATGAGCAGTTCTTC	CATSRARLAGTYNEQFF
TRBD2	TRBV6-5	-	TRBJ2-1	TGTGCCAGCAGAAAGGGACTAGCGGGAAACAATGAGCAGTTCTTC	CASRKGLAGNNEQFF
TRBD1	TRBV19	-	TRBJ1-3	TGTGCCAGTAGCCTGGGACAGCGCTCTGGAAACACCATATATTTT	CASSLGQRSGNTIYF
-	TRBV12-1	-	TRBJ1-5	TGTGCCAGCAGCTTTATGGACTTTTTGCCGTTT	CASSFMDFLPF
TRBD1	TRBV6-6	-	TRBJ2-2	TGTGCCAGCAGTTACCCGTCCCGGGACAGCACCGGGGAGCTGTTTTTT	CASSYPSRDSTGELFF
TRBD1	TRBV5-1	-	TRBJ1-1	TGCGCCAGCAGCCCGCCGACAGGGGGGCACGAAGCTTTCTTT	CASSPPTGGHEAFF
-	TRBV7-9	-	TRBJ1-1	TGTTCCAGCAGCTTGGGGGGGGACACTGAAGCTTTCTTT	CSSSLGGDTEAFF
TRBD2	TRBV5-4	-	TRBJ2-3	TGTGCCAGCAGCTTGGGACTAGCGGGAGAGGTAGATACGCAGTATTTT	CASSLGLAGEVDTQYF
TRBD2	TRBV2	-	TRBJ2-2	TGTGCCAGCACCGGGACTAGCGGGAGAACCGGGGAGCTGTTTTTT	CASTGTSGRTGELFF
-	TRBV15	-	TRBJ1-1	TGTGCCACCAGCAGATCGACGTGGGGGCGAGGGACTGAAGCTTTCTTT	CATSRSTWGRGTEAFF
-	TRBV12-5	-	TRBJ2-5	TGTGCTAGTGGACCCGGGCAGGGTCGGCAAGAGACCCAGTACTTC	CASGPGQGRQETQYF
-	TRBV10-3	-	TRBJ1-3	TGTGCCATCAGTGAAGCTAGCTCTGGAAACACCATATATTTT	CAISEASSGNTIYF
TRBD2	TRBV7-2	-	TRBJ2-1	TGTGCCAGCAGCCCCAGCGGGAGAGGTTACAATGAGCAGTTCTTC	CASSPSGRGYNEQFF
-	TRBV21-1	-	TRBJ2-7	TGTGCCAGCAGCAAAGAGGTTGGCGGGAGGGCCATGTACGAGCAGTACTTC	CASSKEVGGRAMYEQYF
TRBD1	TRBV6-1	-	TRBJ1-2	TGTGCCAGCAGTGAACACCCGGGACAGGACTACTATGGCTACACCTTC	CASSEHPGQDYYGYTF
TRBD1	TRBV19	few	TRBJ1-2	TGTGCCAGTAGTATGGACAGGCTAAGGGGCTATGGCTACACCTTC	CASSMDRLRGYGYTF
TRBD2	TRBV4-2	-	TRBJ2-5	TGTGCCAGCAGCCAAGGGACTTCGCGGGGGGGGACCCAGTACTTC	CASSQGTSRGGTQYF
-	TRBV18	-	TRBJ1-4	TGTGCCAGCTCACCACGGAGGAATGAAAAACTGTTTTTT	CASSPRRNEKLFF
-	TRBV9	once	TRBJ2-1	TGTGCCAGCAGCGTTAATTCGGGGGAGAGCTACAATGAGCAGTTCTTC	CASSVNSGESYNEQFF
TRBD1	TRBV6-1	-	TRBJ1-1	TGTGCCAGCAGTGAAACGAGGACAGGTGGTGGAGCTTTCTTT	CASSETRTGGGAFF
TRBD2	TRBV29-1	-	TRBJ2-3	TGCAGCGTTGTCGCCGGGACTAGGGCAGATACGCAGTATTTT	CSVVAGTRADTQYF
-	TRBV7-3	-	TRBJ2-1	TGTGCCAGCAGCTTAATCACCGGTACCCCCCCCTACAATGAGCAGTTCTTC	CASSLITGTPPYNEQFF
-	TRBV7-9	-	TRBJ1-1	TGTGCCAGCACCTCCCTGGGTCAGGTCGGCCGGAACACTGAAGCTTTCTTT	CASTSLGQVGRNTEAFF
-	TRBV7-9	-	TRBJ1-1	TGTGCCAGCAGCCAGACAGGGAACACTGAAGCTTTCTTT	CASSQTGNTEAFF
-	TRBV7-9	-	TRBJ2-2	TGTGCCAGCAGCTTAGTCCAGAACACCGGGGAGCTGTTTTTT	CASSLVQNTGELFF
-	TRBV7-6	-	TRBJ2-7	TGTGCCAGCAGCTTAGAGGGGGGCGGGAGCTCCTACGAGCAGTACTTC	CASSLEGGGSSYEQYF
TRBD1	TRBV9	-	TRBJ2-1	TGTGCCAGCAGCGTAGCACCAACAGGGGGCGATGAGCAGTTCTTC	CASSVAPTGGDEQFF
TRBD2	TRBV10-3	-	TRBJ2-7	TGTGCCATCAGTGATGAGGTATCTAGCGGCTCCTACGAGCAGTACTTC	CAISDEVSSGSYEQYF
-	TRBV6-5	-	TRBJ1-2	TGTGCCAGCAGTTACTCGGAGGGTTTTGGGGGCTACACCTTC	CASSYSEGFGGYTF
-	TRBV15	-	TRBJ1-3	TGTGCCACCAGCAGAGATCTGGGGACTGGTGGAAACACCATATATTTT	CATSRDLGTGGNTIYF
-	TRBV11-3	-	TRBJ1-1	TGTGCCAGCAGCTCCCTCGACTCAAGAAGGGCTTTCTTT	CASSSLDSRRAFF
TRBD1	TRBV30	-	TRBJ1-2	TGTGCCTGGAGTGGGACAGGCGGGGGCTACACCTTC	CAWSGTGGGYTF
-	TRBV20-1	-	TRBJ1-1	TGCAGTGCTTTCATGAACACTGAAGCTTTCTTT	CSAFMNTEAFF